Listed below are T cell receptor beta chains from one sample, sequenced in a study of Ad26.COV2.S vaccination and SARS-CoV-2 variants. Some clones are missing from TCRdb's copy, which holds only in-frame ones; the method was immunoSEQ multiplex PCR. This sample yields hundreds of thousands of clones, of which approximately 85% are seen a single time; 3% to 4% belongs to the top ten. The starting material was peripheral blood, obtained in a trial of Ad26.COV2.S vaccine versus placebo. These receptors came from a person between 18 and 59 years old who received the Ad26.COV2.S COVID-19 vaccine or a placebo. Both conserved end residues are part of each CDR3. A D gene is named only where the DNA matches it firmly. Size tells how often a clone was seen (once, few, many) or the class of an expanded clone, and some rows leave it out.

V gene: TRBV6-5
J gene: TRBJ2-5
clone size: once
D gene: NA
CDR3 protein: CASSREGETQYF
CDR3 DNA: TGTGCCAGCAGCAGGGAAGGGGAGACCCAGTACTTC

V gene: TRBV5-4
J gene: TRBJ2-7
clone size: NA
D gene: TRBD2
CDR3 protein: CASSLVVEAGAYEQYF
CDR3 DNA: TGTGCCAGCAGCTTGGTCGTGGAAGCGGGAGCCTACGAGCAGTACTTC

V gene: TRBV18
J gene: TRBJ1-2
clone size: NA
D gene: TRBD1
CDR3 protein: CASSPPGQGASDYGYTF
CDR3 DNA: TGTGCCAGCTCACCACCGGGACAGGGGGCGTCTGACTATGGCTACACCTTC

V gene: TRBV24-1
J gene: TRBJ2-3
clone size: NA
D gene: NA
CDR3 protein: CATTSSTDTQYF
CDR3 DNA: TGTGCCACCACCTCTAGCACAGATACGCAGTATTTT

V gene: TRBV6-5
J gene: TRBJ1-2
clone size: NA
D gene: NA
CDR3 protein: CASSNFRGADYGYTF
CDR3 DNA: TGTGCCAGCAGTAATTTCCGGGGCGCCGACTATGGCTACACCTTC

V gene: TRBV7-6
J gene: TRBJ1-1
clone size: NA
D gene: NA
CDR3 protein: CASSLALNTEAFF
CDR3 DNA: TGTGCCAGCAGCTTAGCGCTCAACACTGAAGCTTTCTTT

V gene: TRBV11-2
J gene: TRBJ2-2
clone size: NA
D gene: NA
CDR3 protein: CASSFLADHTGELFF
CDR3 DNA: TGTGCCAGCAGCTTCTTAGCGGATCATACCGGGGAGCTGTTTTTT

V gene: TRBV3-1/TRBV3-2
J gene: TRBJ2-7
clone size: NA
D gene: NA
CDR3 protein: CASSQGRQTSSYEQYF
CDR3 DNA: TGTGCCAGCAGCCAAGGGAGACAGACCAGCTCCTACGAGCAGTACTTC

V gene: TRBV2
J gene: TRBJ2-1
clone size: once
D gene: NA
CDR3 protein: CASTPAGPSYNEQFF
CDR3 DNA: TGTGCCAGCACACCGGCGGGGCCTTCCTACAATGAGCAGTTCTTC

V gene: TRBV24-1
J gene: TRBJ2-6
clone size: once
D gene: TRBD1
CDR3 protein: CATSPTAVDRGGANVLTF
CDR3 DNA: TGTGCCACCAGTCCCACCGCCGTAGACAGGGGAGGGGCCAACGTCCTGACTTTC

V gene: TRBV7-2
J gene: TRBJ2-7
clone size: NA
D gene: NA
CDR3 protein: CASSLVQTYEQYF
CDR3 DNA: TGTGCCAGCAGCTTAGTCCAGACCTACGAGCAGTACTTC

V gene: TRBV25-1
J gene: TRBJ2-7
clone size: NA
D gene: NA
CDR3 protein: CASSKGKSSYEQYF
CDR3 DNA: TGTGCCAGCAGTAAGGGAAAATCCTCCTACGAGCAGTACTTC

V gene: TRBV7-2
J gene: TRBJ2-7
clone size: NA
D gene: NA
CDR3 protein: CASSTITGSYEQYF
CDR3 DNA: TGTGCCAGCAGCACTATTACAGGATCCTACGAGCAGTACTTC

V gene: TRBV5-5
J gene: TRBJ2-2
clone size: NA
D gene: TRBD1
CDR3 protein: CASSPRTGDTGELFF
CDR3 DNA: TGTGCCAGCAGCCCGCGGACAGGGGACACCGGGGAGCTGTTTTTT

V gene: TRBV24-1
J gene: TRBJ2-3
clone size: NA
D gene: TRBD2
CDR3 protein: CATSDSSGSGDTQYF
CDR3 DNA: TGTGCCACCAGTGATTCTAGCGGGAGTGGAGATACGCAGTATTTT

V gene: TRBV19
J gene: TRBJ2-5
clone size: NA
D gene: TRBD1
CDR3 protein: CASRPQGAVETQYF
CDR3 DNA: TGTGCCAGTAGGCCCCAGGGGGCCGTTGAGACCCAGTACTTC

V gene: TRBV7-9
J gene: TRBJ2-7
clone size: NA
D gene: NA
CDR3 protein: CASSPGRGRYEQYF
CDR3 DNA: TGTGCCAGCAGCCCGGGTAGGGGACGCTACGAGCAGTACTTC

V gene: TRBV19
J gene: TRBJ2-3
clone size: NA
D gene: NA
CDR3 protein: CASNTGRGTDTQYF
CDR3 DNA: TGTGCCAGTAACACAGGGAGGGGCACAGATACGCAGTATTTT

V gene: TRBV5-1
J gene: TRBJ2-1
clone size: once
D gene: NA
CDR3 protein: CASSYIIETGPYNEQFF
CDR3 DNA: TGCGCCAGCAGCTACATTATAGAGACAGGACCCTACAATGAGCAGTTCTTC

V gene: TRBV29-1
J gene: TRBJ2-2
clone size: NA
D gene: NA
CDR3 protein: CSGSSLGGELFF
CDR3 DNA: TGCAGCGGCAGCTCTTTGGGCGGGGAGCTGTTTTTT

V gene: TRBV5-5
J gene: TRBJ2-1
clone size: NA
D gene: NA
CDR3 protein: CASSPDLWIQFF
CDR3 DNA: TGTGCCAGCAGCCCGGACTTATGGATACAGTTCTTC

V gene: TRBV6-2/TRBV6-3
J gene: TRBJ2-6
clone size: NA
D gene: TRBD1
CDR3 protein: CASSIQGAGANVLTF
CDR3 DNA: TGTGCCAGCAGCATACAGGGGGCTGGGGCCAACGTCCTGACTTTC

V gene: TRBV27
J gene: TRBJ2-1
clone size: NA
D gene: TRBD2
CDR3 protein: CASSLLAGDEQFF
CDR3 DNA: TGTGCCAGCAGTTTACTAGCGGGAGATGAGCAGTTCTTC

V gene: TRBV12-5
J gene: TRBJ2-1
clone size: once
D gene: NA
CDR3 protein: CASGLFNEQFF
CDR3 DNA: TGTGCTAGTGGACTCTTCAATGAGCAGTTCTTC

V gene: TRBV19
J gene: TRBJ2-7
clone size: NA
D gene: TRBD2
CDR3 protein: CASSTASGIYEQYF
CDR3 DNA: TGTGCCAGTAGTACCGCTAGCGGGATCTACGAGCAGTACTTC

V gene: TRBV7-2
J gene: TRBJ2-5
clone size: NA
D gene: TRBD2
CDR3 protein: CASSLIRGEQETQYF
CDR3 DNA: TGTGCCAGCAGCTTAATCCGGGGGGAACAAGAGACCCAGTACTTC

V gene: TRBV30
J gene: TRBJ2-1
clone size: few
D gene: TRBD2
CDR3 protein: CAWSVGIAGNNEQFF
CDR3 DNA: TGTGCCTGGAGTGTAGGAATAGCGGGAAACAATGAGCAGTTCTTC

V gene: TRBV5-6
J gene: TRBJ2-7
clone size: few
D gene: NA
CDR3 protein: CASSLTFSGIDEQYF
CDR3 DNA: TGTGCCAGCAGCTTGACTTTCTCAGGGATCGACGAGCAGTACTTC

V gene: TRBV30
J gene: TRBJ2-5
clone size: NA
D gene: TRBD1
CDR3 protein: CAWSPSDRVKRLNEETQYF
CDR3 DNA: TGTGCCTGGAGTCCCTCGGACAGGGTCAAAAGGTTGAATGAAGAGACCCAGTACTTC

V gene: TRBV5-1
J gene: TRBJ2-7
clone size: few
D gene: NA
CDR3 protein: CASSHGQSYEQYF
CDR3 DNA: TGCGCCAGCAGCCATGGACAGTCCTACGAGCAGTACTTC

V gene: TRBV30
J gene: TRBJ1-6
clone size: NA
D gene: TRBD1
CDR3 protein: CAWSAGTAYNSPLHF
CDR3 DNA: TGTGCCTGGTCCGCCGGGACAGCCTATAATTCACCCCTCCACTTT

V gene: TRBV13
J gene: TRBJ2-1
clone size: NA
D gene: TRBD2
CDR3 protein: CASSPPASGGNEQFF
CDR3 DNA: TGTGCCAGCAGCCCCCCGGCAAGCGGGGGTAATGAGCAGTTCTTC